What follows are 14 T cell receptor beta chains derived from one specimen sequenced in a study of OX40 agonist ivuxolimab in advanced cancers. The table came from immunoSEQ multiplex PCR; TCRdb's copy has only in-frame clones and leaves some out. This sample has around 65,000 clones, with roughly 90% found just once. Material: CD4+ or CD8+ T cells sorted from blood, obtained in a trial of the OX40 agonist ivuxolimab. The receptor set was obtained from an adult with an advanced solid tumor such as melanoma, head and neck, liver or kidney cancer.

The genes are TRBV6-6 and TRBJ2-2; D is unresolved. There are 14 residues in the CDR3. V was pared by 7 bases and J by 3 bases, with 12 bases between. The germline V gene encodes CDR1 MNHNY and CDR2 SVGAGI (reference sequence). CDR3 bases: TGTGCCAGCATTGAGACGGACGACACCGGGGAGCTGTTTTTT. Translating gives CASIETDDTGELFF.

As regards this clone: Its ends do not fully match the called genes, so a read error is possible. The chain carries TRBV14 and TRBJ2-1; D uncertain. CDR1 and CDR2 (germline): SGHDN, FVKESK. CDR3 size: 14 residues. The CDR3 DNA follows: TGTGCCAGCAGCCAAAAAATCTGGGAAGAGAGGATCCTCTTC. This sequence encodes CASSQKIWEERILF. The full variable domain, its missing parts supplied by reference TRBV14 and TRBJ2-1, is EAGVTQFPSHSVIEKGQTVTLRCDPISGHDNLYWYRRVMGKEIKFLLHFVKESKQDESGMPNNRFLAERTGGTYSTLKVQPAELEDSGVYFCASSQKIWEERILFGPGTRLTVL.

This clone was observed a few times. The J gene is TRBJ2-2, the V gene TRBV6-4; unclear D gene. Trimming took off 5 bases at V and 0 bases at J, with 7 bases between the two ends. This CDR3 comprises 14 residues. Per germline, CDR1 MRHNA and CDR2 SNTAGT. CDR3 region: CASSRTTNTGELFF. CDR3 nucleotides: TGTGCCAGCAGTCGGACCACGAACACCGGGGAGCTGTTTTTT.

This chain joins TRBV6-5 and TRBJ1-1; D unresolved. CDR3 size: 13 residues. In germline, CDR1 is MNHEY, CDR2 SVGAGI. V gave up 2 bases and J gave up 1 base, with 5 bases separating them. The CDR3 DNA reads as TGTGCCAGCAGTTACGAGCCGAACACTGAAGCTTTCTTT. This codes for CASSYEPNTEAFF.

This rearrangement joins TRBV4-3 to TRBJ2-1, with D perhaps matching TRBD1 or TRBD2 (5 bases each). The V gene's germline CDR1 is LGHNA and CDR2 YSLEER. The CDR3 loop spans 17 amino acids. With 0 bases removed from V and 7 bases from J, the gap between germline ends came to 19 bases. Here the CDR3 DNA reads TGCGCCAGCAGCCAAGAATGGGGCGCCCATCCGGGGAATGAGCAGTTCTTC. Residues: CASSQEWGAHPGNEQFF.

CDR3 nucleotide sequence: TGTGCCGGGGGGGACAGGGGAGTTACTGGAAACACCATATATTTT. Its translation is CAGGDRGVTGNTIYF. V usage is TRBV5-4 and J usage is TRBJ1-3; 10 bases match TRBD1. V shed 10 bases and J 2 bases; nucleotides not matched to a gene: 9. Germline V CDR1 and CDR2: SGHNT, YYREEE (reference sequence). The CDR3 has 15 amino acids.

The genes are TRBV10-3 and TRBJ2-1; D is undetermined. The germline V gene has CDR1 ENHRY and CDR2 SYGVKD. V dropped 0 bases and J dropped 9 bases, with 6 bases sitting between them. The CDR3 runs to 12 residues. CDR3: CAISESSGEQFF. The CDR3 bases are TGTGCCATCAGTGAGTCAAGTGGTGAGCAGTTCTTC.

This sequence joins TRBV19 and TRBJ2-1; D possibly matches TRBD1 or TRBD2 (5 bases each). V lost 7 bases and J lost 7, with 14 bases in between. Per the germline V gene, CDR1 is LNHDA and CDR2 is SQIVND (reference sequence). CDR3 length equals 13 residues. The CDR3, as DNA: TGTGCCAGTACCACTCTGGGGGTAAATGAGCAGTTCTTC. Amino acid sequence: CASTTLGVNEQFF. Combining the CDR3 with reference TRBV19 and TRBJ2-1 gives the whole variable domain DGGITQSPKYLFRKEGQNVTLSCEQNLNHDAMYWYRQDPGQGLRLIYYSQIVNDFQKGDIAEGYSVSREKKESFPLTVTSAQKNPTAFYLCASTTLGVNEQFFGPGTRLTVL.

This chain links TRBV9 with TRBJ2-1, with 8 bases lining up with TRBD2. This CDR3 has 15 amino acids. The V gene end was trimmed by 0 bases and the J gene end by 4 bases; junction bases not matched to a gene: 3. Germline loops: CDR1 SGDLS, CDR2 YYNGEE. CDR3 sequence (DNA): TGTGCCAGCAGCGTAGGAACGGGAGGGTACAATGAGCAGTTCTTC. Protein product: CASSVGTGGYNEQFF.

This clone was counted a single time. The V gene is TRBV28, the J gene TRBJ2-7; D might be TRBD1 (5 bases). CDR1 is MDHEN and CDR2 is SYDVKM in the germline V gene. V was trimmed by 5 bases and J by 1 base, leaving 15 bases between them. This CDR3 comprises 15 residues. The CDR3 DNA is TGTGCCAGCAGTACCAGGGCTCTCTTATCCTACGAGCAGTACTTC. Translating it yields CASSTRALLSYEQYF. Full variable domain (missing parts from reference TRBV28 and TRBJ2-7): DVKVTQSSRYLVKRTGEKVFLECVQDMDHENMFWYRQDPGLGLRLIYFSYDVKMKEKGDIPEGYSVSREKKERFSLILESASTNQTSMYLCASSTRALLSYEQYFGPGTRLTVT.

The V gene is TRBV29-1, the J gene TRBJ1-1; D ambiguous. Per germline, CDR1 SQVTM and CDR2 ANQGSEA. V was shortened by 8 bases and J by 7 bases, with 17 bases between the two germline ends. The CDR3 totals 12 residues. CDR3 bases: TGCAGCCTTTCGCGGGGAGGGAATGAAGCTTTCTTT. Translation gives CSLSRGGNEAFF.

V and J are TRBV25-1 and TRBJ2-1; either TRBD1 or TRBD2 may fit D (5 bases each). Germline CDR1 is MGHDK and CDR2 is SYGVNS. This CDR3 region has 14 residues. V lost 2 bases, J lost 0 bases, and 5 bases lay in between. CDR3 loop: CASSEGGSYNEQFF. The CDR3 DNA reads TGTGCCAGCAGTGAAGGGGGCTCCTACAATGAGCAGTTCTTC.

This sequence joins TRBV4-2 and TRBJ2-7; 7 bases map to TRBD2. Per germline, CDR1 LGHNA and CDR2 YNFKEQ. The trim removed 7 bases at V and 3 bases at J, leaving 12 bases unmatched. The CDR3 length is 15 residues. In nucleotides, the CDR3 is TGTGCCAGCATCCTTCTCCGGGACTATCTCTACGAGCAGTACTTC. Its translation is CASILLRDYLYEQYF.

The chain carries TRBV25-1 and TRBJ2-7, with 7 nucleotides matching TRBD1. Per germline, CDR1 MGHDK and CDR2 SYGVNS. The length of the CDR3 is 15 residues. V lost 3 bases and J lost 6; bases outside the gene matches: 11. CDR3 coding DNA: TGTGCCAGCAGTGACCCCACTCGGACAGGAGGCGAGCAGTACTTC. Translated, it gives CASSDPTRTGGEQYF.